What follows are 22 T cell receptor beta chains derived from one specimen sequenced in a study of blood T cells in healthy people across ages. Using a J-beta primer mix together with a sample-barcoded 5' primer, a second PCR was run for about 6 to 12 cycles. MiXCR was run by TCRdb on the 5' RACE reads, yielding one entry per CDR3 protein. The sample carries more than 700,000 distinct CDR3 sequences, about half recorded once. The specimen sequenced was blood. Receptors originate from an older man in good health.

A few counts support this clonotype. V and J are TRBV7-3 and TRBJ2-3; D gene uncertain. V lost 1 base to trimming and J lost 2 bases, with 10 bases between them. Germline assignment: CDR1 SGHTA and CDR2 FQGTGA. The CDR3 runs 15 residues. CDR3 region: CASSLNGPNTDTQYF. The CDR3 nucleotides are TGTGCCAGCAGCTTAAACGGACCTAACACAGATACGCAGTATTTT. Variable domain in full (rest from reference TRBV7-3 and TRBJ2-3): GAGVSQTPSNKVTEKGKYVELRCDPISGHTALYWYRQSLGQGPEFLIYFQGTGAADDSGLPNDRFFAVRPEGSVSTLKIQRTERGDSAVYLCASSLNGPNTDTQYFGPGTRLTVL.

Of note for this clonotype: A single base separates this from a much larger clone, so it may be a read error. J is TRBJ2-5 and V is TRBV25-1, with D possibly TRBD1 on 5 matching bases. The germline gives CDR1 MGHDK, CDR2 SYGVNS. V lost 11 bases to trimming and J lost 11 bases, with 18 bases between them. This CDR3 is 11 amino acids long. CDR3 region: CAGLGVNEQYF. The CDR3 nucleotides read TGTGCCGGCTTAGGGGTTAATGAGCAGTACTTC.

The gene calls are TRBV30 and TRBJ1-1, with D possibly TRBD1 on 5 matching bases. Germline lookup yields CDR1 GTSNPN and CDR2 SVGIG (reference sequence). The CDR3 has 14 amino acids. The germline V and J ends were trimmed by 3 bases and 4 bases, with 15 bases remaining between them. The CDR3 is CAWRGGPKSTEAFF. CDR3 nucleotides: TGTGCCTGGAGGGGGGGACCGAAGAGCACTGAAGCTTTCTTT.

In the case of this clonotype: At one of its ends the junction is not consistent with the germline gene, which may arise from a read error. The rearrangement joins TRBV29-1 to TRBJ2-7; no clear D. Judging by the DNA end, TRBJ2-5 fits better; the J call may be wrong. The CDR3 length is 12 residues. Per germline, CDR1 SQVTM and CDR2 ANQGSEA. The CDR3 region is CSASDGQATQYF. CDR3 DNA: TGCAGCGCTTCGGACGGCCAAGCGACCCAGTACTTC.

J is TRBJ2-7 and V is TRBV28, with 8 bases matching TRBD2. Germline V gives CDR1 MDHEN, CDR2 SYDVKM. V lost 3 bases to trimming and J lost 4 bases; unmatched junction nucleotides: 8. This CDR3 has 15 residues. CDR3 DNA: TGTGCCAGCAGTTTGGGTCGGGAGGGCCAATACGAGCAGTACTTC. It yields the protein CASSLGREGQYEQYF.

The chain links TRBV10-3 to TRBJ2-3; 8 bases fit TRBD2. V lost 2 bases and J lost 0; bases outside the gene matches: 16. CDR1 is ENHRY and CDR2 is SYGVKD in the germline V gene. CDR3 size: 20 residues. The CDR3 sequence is CAISEPVGPLREESTDTQYF. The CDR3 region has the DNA TGTGCCATCAGTGAGCCCGTGGGCCCTTTGCGGGAGGAAAGCACAGATACGCAGTATTTT.

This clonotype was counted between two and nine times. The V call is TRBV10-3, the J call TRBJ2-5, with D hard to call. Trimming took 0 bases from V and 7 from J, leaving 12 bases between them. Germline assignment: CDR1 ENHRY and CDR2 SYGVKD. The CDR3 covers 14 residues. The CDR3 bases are TGTGCCATCAGTGAGTCAAAGTCCCCCGGGACCCAGTACTTC. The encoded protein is CAISESKSPGTQYF.

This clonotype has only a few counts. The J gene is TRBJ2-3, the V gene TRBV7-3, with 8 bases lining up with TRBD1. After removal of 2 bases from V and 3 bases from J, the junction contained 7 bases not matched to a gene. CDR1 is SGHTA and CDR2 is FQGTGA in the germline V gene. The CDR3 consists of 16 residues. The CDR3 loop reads CASSLGGRGLTDTQYF. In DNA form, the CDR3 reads TGTGCCAGCAGCTTAGGAGGCAGGGGGCTAACAGATACGCAGTATTTT.

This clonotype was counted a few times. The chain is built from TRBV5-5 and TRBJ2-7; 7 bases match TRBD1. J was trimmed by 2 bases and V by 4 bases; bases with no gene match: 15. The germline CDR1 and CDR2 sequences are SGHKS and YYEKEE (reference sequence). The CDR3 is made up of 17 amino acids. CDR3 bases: TGTGCCAGCAGCCCCAGAACTCTCGACAGGGCTGCCTACGAGCAGTACTTC. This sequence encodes CASSPRTLDRAAYEQYF.

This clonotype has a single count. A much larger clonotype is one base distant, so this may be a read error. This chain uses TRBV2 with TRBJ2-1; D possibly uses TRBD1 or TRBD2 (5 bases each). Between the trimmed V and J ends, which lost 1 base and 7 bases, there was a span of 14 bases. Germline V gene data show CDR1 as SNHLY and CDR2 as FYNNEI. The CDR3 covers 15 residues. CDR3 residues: CASSEGGIPTNEQFF. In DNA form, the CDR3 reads TGTGCCAGCAGTGAAGGGGGGATTCCTACAAATGAGCAGTTCTTC.

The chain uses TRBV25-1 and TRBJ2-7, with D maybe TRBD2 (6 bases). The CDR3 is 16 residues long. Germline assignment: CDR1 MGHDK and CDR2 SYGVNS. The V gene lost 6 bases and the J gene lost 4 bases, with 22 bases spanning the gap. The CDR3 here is CASRPSGWAGIYEQYF. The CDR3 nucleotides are TGTGCCAGCAGGCCCTCGGGTTGGGCGGGAATATACGAGCAGTACTTC.

Here the CDR3 reads CATSDLGNGQGGTDTQYF. CDR3 DNA sequence: TGTGCCACCAGTGATTTGGGGAACGGGCAGGGGGGGACAGATACGCAGTATTTT. J is TRBJ2-3 and V is TRBV24-1; either TRBD1 or TRBD2 may fit D (7 bases each). This CDR3 has 18 amino acids. Deletions cut 0 bases from V and 3 bases from J, with 18 bases between. Per the germline V gene, CDR1 is KGHDR and CDR2 is SFDVKD.

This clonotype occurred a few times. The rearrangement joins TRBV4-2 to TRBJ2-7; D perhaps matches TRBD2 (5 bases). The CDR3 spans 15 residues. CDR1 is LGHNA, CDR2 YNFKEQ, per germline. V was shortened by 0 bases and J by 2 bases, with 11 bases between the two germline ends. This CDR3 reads CASSQDGGSPYEQYF. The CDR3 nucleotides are TGTGCCAGCAGCCAAGACGGCGGGTCCCCCTACGAGCAGTACTTC.

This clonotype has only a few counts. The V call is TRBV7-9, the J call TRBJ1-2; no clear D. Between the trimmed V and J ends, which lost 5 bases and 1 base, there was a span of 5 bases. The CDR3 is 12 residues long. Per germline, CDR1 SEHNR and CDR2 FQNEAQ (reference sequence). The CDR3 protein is CASSVNNYGYTF. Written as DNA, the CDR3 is TGTGCCAGCAGCGTTAATAACTATGGCTACACCTTC. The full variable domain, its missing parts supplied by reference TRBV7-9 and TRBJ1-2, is DTGVSQNPRHKITKRGQNVTFRCDPISEHNRLYWYRQTLGQGPEFLTYFQNEAQLEKSRLLSDRFSAERPKGSFSTLEIQRTEQGDSAMYLCASSVNNYGYTFGSGTRLTVV.

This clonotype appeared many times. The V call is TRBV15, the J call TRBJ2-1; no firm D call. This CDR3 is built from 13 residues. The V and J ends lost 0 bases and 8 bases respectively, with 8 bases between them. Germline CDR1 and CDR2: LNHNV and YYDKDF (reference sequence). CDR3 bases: TGTGCCACCAGCAGAGATCCTGCCTATGAGCAGTTCTTC. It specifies CATSRDPAYEQFF. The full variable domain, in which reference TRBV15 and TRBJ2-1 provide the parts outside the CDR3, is DAMVIQNPRYQVTQFGKPVTLSCSQTLNHNVMYWYQQKSSQAPKLLFHYYDKDFNNEADTPDNFQSRRPNTSFCFLDIRSPGLGDTAMYLCATSRDPAYEQFFGPGTRLTVL.

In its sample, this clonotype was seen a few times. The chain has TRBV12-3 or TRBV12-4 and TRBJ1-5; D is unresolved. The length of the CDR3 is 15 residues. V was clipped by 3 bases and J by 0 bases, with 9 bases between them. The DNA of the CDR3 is TGTGCCAGCAGTTTCAGTCCGGATAGCAATCAGCCCCAGCATTTT. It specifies CASSFSPDSNQPQHF.

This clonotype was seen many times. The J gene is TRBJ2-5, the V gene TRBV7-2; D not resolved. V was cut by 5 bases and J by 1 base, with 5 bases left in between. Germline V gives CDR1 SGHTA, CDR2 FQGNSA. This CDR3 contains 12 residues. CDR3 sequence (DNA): TGTGCCAGCAGCCAATCCCAAGAGACCCAGTACTTC. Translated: CASSQSQETQYF.

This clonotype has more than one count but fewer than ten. The CDR3 loop is CASSYGTSGGHTDTQYF. The DNA for the CDR3 is TGTGCCAGCAGTTACGGGACTAGCGGGGGCCACACAGATACGCAGTATTTT. J is TRBJ2-3 and V is TRBV6-6; the match to TRBD2 covers 14 bases. Germline loops: CDR1 MNHNY, CDR2 SVGAGI (reference sequence). Losses at the gene ends were 2 bases for V and 2 bases for J; bases not matched to a gene: 3. This CDR3 has 17 residues.

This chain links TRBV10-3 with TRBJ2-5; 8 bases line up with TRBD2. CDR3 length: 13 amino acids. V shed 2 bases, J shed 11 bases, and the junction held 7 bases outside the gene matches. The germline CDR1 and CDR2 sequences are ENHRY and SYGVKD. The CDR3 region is CAISEAGTSEQYF. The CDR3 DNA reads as TGTGCCATCAGTGAGGCCGGGACTAGTGAGCAGTACTTC.

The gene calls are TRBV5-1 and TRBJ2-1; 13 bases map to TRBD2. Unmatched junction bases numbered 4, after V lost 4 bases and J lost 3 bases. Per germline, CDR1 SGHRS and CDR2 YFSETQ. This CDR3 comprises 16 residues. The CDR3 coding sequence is TGCGCCAGCAGCGCCGGGACTAGCGGGATCTACAATGAGCAGTTCTTC. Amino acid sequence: CASSAGTSGIYNEQFF. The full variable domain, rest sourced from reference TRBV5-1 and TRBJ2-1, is KAGVTQTPRYLIKTRGQQVTLSCSPISGHRSVSWYQQTPGQGLQFLFEYFSETQRNKGNFPGRFSGRQFSNSRSEMNVSTLELGDSALYLCASSAGTSGIYNEQFFGPGTRLTVL.

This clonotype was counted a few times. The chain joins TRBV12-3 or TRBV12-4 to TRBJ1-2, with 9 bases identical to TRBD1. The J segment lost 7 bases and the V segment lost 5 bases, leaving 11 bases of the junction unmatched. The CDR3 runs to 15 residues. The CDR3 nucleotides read TGTGCCAGCAGTCCACGGGACAGGGCGGGAGGTGGCTACACCTTC. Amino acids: CASSPRDRAGGGYTF.

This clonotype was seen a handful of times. The CDR3 spells CASSLYNRGDGYTF. The CDR3 bases are TGCGCCAGCAGCTTGTACAACCGGGGGGATGGCTACACCTTC. V is TRBV5-1 and J is TRBJ1-2; weak D call: TRBD1 (5 bases). Trimming removed 1 base at V and 6 bases at J, with 13 bases between. Per the germline V gene, CDR1 is SGHRS and CDR2 is YFSETQ. The CDR3 consists of 14 residues.